The clone carrying this TCR beta chain was counted only a few times. Its specificity is not known. The data belong to a study of beta chain features in type 1 diabetes. The whole isolated RNA underwent reverse transcription, so sequencing captured expressed TCRB transcripts. Assay used: immunoSEQ multiplex PCR; TCRdb lists only in-frame clones, some missing. The table has about 340,000 clones, approximately 13% seen once. Study conclusions and caveats: Shortening of TCRB CDR3s, moderate but significant, appeared in all four CD4+ subsets of Type 1 diabetes patients.

The germline V and J ends were trimmed by 7 bases and 0 bases, with 12 bases remaining between them. Germline V lookup: CDR1 SQVTM, CDR2 ANQGSEA. This CDR3 is built from 13 residues. The sequence derives from a woman between 18 and 30 years old with type 1 diabetes. V usage is TRBV29-1 and J usage is TRBJ1-1, with D perhaps TRBD1 (5 bases). The sequenced sample was naive CD4+ T cells from blood. DNA for the CDR3: TGCAGCGCTGTGACAGATTTGAACACTGAAGCTTTCTTT. As protein: CSAVTDLNTEAFF.